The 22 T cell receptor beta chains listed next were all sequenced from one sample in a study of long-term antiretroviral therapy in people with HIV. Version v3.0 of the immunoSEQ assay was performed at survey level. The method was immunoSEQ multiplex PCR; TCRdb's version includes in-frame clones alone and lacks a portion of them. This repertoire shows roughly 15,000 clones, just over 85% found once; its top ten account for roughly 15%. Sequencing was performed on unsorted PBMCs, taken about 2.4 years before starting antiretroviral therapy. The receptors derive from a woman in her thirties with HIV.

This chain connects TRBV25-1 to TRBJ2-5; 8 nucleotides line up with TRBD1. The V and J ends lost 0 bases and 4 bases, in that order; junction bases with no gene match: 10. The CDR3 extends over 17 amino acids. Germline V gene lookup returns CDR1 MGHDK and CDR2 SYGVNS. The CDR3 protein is CASSEYIRQGAVETQYF. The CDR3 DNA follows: TGTGCCAGCAGTGAATATATTCGGCAGGGGGCTGTAGAGACCCAGTACTTC.

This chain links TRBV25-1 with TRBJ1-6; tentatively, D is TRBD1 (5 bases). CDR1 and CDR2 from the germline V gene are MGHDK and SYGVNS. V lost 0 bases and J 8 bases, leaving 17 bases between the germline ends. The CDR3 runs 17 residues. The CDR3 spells CASSEYRTSPRDSPLHF. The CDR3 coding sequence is TGTGCCAGCAGTGAATATAGGACATCCCCGAGGGATTCACCCCTCCACTTT.

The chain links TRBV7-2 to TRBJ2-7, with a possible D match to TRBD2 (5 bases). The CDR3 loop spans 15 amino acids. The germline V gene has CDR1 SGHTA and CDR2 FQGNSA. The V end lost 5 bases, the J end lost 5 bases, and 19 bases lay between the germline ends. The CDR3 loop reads CASSITAGRRNEQYF. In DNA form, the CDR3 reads TGTGCCAGCAGCATAACGGCAGGTCGGAGGAACGAGCAGTACTTC.

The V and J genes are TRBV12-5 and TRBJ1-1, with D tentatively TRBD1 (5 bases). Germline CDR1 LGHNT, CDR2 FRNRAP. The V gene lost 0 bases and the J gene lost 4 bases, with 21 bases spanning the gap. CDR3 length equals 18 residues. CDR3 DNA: TGTGCTAGTGGTTTGGTCCCCTTAATCTTCCAGGGTTTCACTGAAGCTTTCTTT. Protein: CASGLVPLIFQGFTEAFF.

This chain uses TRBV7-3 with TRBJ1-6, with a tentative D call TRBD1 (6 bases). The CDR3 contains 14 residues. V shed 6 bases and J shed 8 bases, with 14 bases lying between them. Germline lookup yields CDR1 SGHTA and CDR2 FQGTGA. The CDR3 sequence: CASRIGTPDSPLHF. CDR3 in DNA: TGTGCCAGCAGGATTGGGACACCGGATTCACCCCTCCACTTT.

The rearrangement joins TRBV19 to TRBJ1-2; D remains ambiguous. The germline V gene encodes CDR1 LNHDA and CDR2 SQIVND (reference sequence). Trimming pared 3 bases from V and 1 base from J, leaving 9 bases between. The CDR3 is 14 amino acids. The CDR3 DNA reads TGTGCCAGTAGTATTTCAGCCAATAACTATGGCTACACCTTC. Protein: CASSISANNYGYTF.

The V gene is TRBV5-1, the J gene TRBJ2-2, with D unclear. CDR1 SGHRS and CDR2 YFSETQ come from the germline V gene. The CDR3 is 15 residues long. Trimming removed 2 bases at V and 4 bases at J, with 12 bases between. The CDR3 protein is CASSFERPPTGELFF. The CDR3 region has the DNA TGCGCCAGCAGCTTTGAAAGGCCTCCCACCGGGGAGCTGTTTTTT.

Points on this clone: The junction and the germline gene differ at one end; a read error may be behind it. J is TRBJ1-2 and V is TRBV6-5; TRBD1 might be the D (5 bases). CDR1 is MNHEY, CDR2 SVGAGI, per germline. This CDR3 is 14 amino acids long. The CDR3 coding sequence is TGTGCCATCAGTGCTGGGGCGGCTAACTATGGCTACACCTTC. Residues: CAISAGAANYGYTF.

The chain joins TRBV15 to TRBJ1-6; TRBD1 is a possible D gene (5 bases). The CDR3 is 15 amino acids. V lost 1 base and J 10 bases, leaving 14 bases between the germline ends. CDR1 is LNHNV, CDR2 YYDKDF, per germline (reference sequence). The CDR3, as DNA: TGTGCCACCAGCAGAGGAGGGGCAGGTCGATCACCCCTCCACTTT. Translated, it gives CATSRGGAGRSPLHF.

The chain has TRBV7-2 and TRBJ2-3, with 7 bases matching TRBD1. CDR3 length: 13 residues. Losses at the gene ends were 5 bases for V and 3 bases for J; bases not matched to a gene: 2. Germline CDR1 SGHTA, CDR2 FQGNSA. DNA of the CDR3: TGTGCCAGCAGCGCACAGGGGACAGATACGCAGTATTTT. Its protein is CASSAQGTDTQYF.

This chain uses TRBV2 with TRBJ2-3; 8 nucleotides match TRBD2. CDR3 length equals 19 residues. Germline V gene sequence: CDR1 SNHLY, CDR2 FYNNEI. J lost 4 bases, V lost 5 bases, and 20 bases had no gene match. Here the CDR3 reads CASSPPLLLAAAVADTQYF. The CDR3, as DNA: TGTGCCAGCAGTCCGCCGCTTTTACTAGCGGCGGCCGTCGCAGATACGCAGTATTTT.

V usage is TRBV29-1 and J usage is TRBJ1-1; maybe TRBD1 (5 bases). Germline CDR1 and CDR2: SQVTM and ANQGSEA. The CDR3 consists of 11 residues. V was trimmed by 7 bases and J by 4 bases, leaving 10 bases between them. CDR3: CSADDSTEAFF. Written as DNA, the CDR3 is TGCAGCGCAGACGACAGCACTGAAGCTTTCTTT. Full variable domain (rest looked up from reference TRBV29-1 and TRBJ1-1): SAVISQKPSRDICQRGTSLTIQCQVDSQVTMMFWYRQQPGQSLTLIATANQGSEATYESGFVIDKFPISRPNLTFSTLTVSNMSPEDSSIYLCSADDSTEAFFGQGTRLTVV.

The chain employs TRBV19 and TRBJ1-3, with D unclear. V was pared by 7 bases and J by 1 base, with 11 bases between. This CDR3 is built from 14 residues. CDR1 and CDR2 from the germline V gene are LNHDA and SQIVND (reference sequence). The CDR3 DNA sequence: TGTGCCAGTACCTCCCTTCGGTCTGGAAACACCATATATTTT. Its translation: CASTSLRSGNTIYF.

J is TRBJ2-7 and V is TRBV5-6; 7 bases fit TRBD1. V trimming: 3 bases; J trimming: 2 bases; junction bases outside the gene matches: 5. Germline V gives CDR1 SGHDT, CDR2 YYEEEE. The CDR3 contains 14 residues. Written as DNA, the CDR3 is TGTGCCAGCAGCTGGATGACAGGGCCCTACGAGCAGTACTTC. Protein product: CASSWMTGPYEQYF.

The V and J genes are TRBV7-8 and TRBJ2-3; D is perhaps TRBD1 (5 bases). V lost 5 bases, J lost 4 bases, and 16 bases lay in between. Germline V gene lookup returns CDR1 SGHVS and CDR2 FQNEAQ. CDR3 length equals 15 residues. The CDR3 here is CASSRWGKGPDTQYF. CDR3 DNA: TGTGCCAGCAGCCGCTGGGGAAAGGGGCCAGATACGCAGTATTTT.

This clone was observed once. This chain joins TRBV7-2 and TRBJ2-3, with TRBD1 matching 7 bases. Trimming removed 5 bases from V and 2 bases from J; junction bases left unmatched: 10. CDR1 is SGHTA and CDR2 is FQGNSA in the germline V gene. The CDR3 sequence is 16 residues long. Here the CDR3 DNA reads TGTGCCAGCAGCCCGAATAACAGGGGAGTCACAGATACGCAGTATTTT. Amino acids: CASSPNNRGVTDTQYF. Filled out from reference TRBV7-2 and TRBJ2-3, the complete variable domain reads GAGVSQSPSNKVTEKGKDVELRCDPISGHTALYWYRQSLGQGLEFLIYFQGNSAPDKSGLPSDRFSAERTGGSVSTLTIQRTQQEDSAVYLCASSPNNRGVTDTQYFGPGTRLTVL.

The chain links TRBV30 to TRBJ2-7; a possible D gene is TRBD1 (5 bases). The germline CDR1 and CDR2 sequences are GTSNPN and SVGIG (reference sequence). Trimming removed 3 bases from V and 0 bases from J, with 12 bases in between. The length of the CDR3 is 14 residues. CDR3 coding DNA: TGTGCCTGGAGCCCGGACACTTACTCCTACGAGCAGTACTTC. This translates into CAWSPDTYSYEQYF.

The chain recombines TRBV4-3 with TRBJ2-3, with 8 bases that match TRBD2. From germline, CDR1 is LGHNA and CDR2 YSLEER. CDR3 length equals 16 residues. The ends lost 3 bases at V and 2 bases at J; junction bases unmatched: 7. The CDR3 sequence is CASSQETSAYTDTQYF. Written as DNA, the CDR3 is TGCGCCAGCAGCCAGGAGACTAGCGCCTACACAGATACGCAGTATTTT.

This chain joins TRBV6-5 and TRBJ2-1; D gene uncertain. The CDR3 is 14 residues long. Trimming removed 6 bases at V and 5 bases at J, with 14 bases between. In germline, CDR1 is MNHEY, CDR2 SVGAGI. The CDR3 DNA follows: TGTGCCAGCAGCTTACCGGACGAGGACAATGAGCAGTTCTTC. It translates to CASSLPDEDNEQFF.

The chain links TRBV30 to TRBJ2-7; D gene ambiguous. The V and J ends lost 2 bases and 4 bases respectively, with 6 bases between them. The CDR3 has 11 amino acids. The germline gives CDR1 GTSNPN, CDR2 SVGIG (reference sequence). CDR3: CAWSTRYEQYF. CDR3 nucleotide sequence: TGTGCCTGGAGTACCCGATACGAGCAGTACTTC.

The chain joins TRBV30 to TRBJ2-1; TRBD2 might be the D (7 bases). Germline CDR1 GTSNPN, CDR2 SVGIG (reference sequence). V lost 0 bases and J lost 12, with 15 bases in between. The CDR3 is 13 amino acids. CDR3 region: CAWSVGGAFGQFF. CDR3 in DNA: TGTGCCTGGAGTGTTGGGGGGGCCTTCGGGCAGTTCTTC.

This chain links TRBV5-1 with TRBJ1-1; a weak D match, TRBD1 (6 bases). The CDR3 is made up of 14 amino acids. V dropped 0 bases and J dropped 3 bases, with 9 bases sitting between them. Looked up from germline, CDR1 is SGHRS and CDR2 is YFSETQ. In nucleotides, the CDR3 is TGCGCCAGCAGCTTGGAAGGGGGGGACACTGAAGCTTTCTTT. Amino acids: CASSLEGGDTEAFF. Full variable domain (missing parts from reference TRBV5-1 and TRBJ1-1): KAGVTQTPRYLIKTRGQQVTLSCSPISGHRSVSWYQQTPGQGLQFLFEYFSETQRNKGNFPGRFSGRQFSNSRSEMNVSTLELGDSALYLCASSLEGGDTEAFFGQGTRLTVV.